One and the same sample provided the 26 T cell receptor beta chains below, sequenced in a study of T cells after yellow fever vaccination. TCRdb re-called the 5' RACE reads with MiXCR, one entry per CDR3 protein. The table records 450,000 to 550,000 distinct CDR3 sequences, roughly a fifth of them present only once. Sequenced here: PBMCs, sampled 15 days after the yellow fever booster vaccination. The receptors here all came from a man aged 25 to 45 who received the YFV17D yellow fever vaccine.

This clonotype was detected only a few times. The chain has TRBV11-2 and TRBJ2-1, with TRBD1 as a possible D gene (6 bases). Germline values: CDR1 SGHAT, CDR2 FQNNGV. Deletions cut 5 bases from V and 4 bases from J, with 18 bases between. CDR3 length equals 16 residues. CDR3 in amino acids: CASSRLIGQRYNEQFF. The CDR3, as DNA: TGTGCCAGCAGCCGGCTTATCGGACAGAGATACAATGAGCAGTTCTTC.

The rearrangement joins TRBV10-3 to TRBJ2-5; D gene uncertain. V was shortened by 3 bases and J by 5 bases, with 19 bases between the two germline ends. This CDR3 is built from 16 residues. Germline V gene lookup returns CDR1 ENHRY and CDR2 SYGVKD. In DNA form, the CDR3 reads TGTGCCATCAGTGATGATACCCGTGGAAAAGTGGAGACCCAGTACTTC. Its translation: CAISDDTRGKVETQYF.

The chain combines TRBV6-5 with TRBJ2-7, with D possibly matching TRBD2 (5 bases). This CDR3 is 14 amino acids long. Trimming removed 2 bases from V and 4 bases from J, with 12 bases in between. Per the germline V gene, CDR1 is MNHEY and CDR2 is SVGAGI. The CDR3 DNA follows: TGTGCCAGCAGTTACCAGGCTAGCTGGTACGAGCAGTACTTC. Translated, it gives CASSYQASWYEQYF.

This clonotype was seen a handful of times. The chain uses TRBV6-1 and TRBJ2-7; D not resolved. Germline CDR1 reads MNHNS; CDR2 reads SASEGT. The V and J ends lost 5 bases and 2 bases respectively, with 13 bases between them. The CDR3 has 14 amino acids. This CDR3 reads CASSPWAPTYEQYF. The CDR3 DNA reads as TGTGCCAGCAGTCCCTGGGCCCCAACCTACGAGCAGTACTTC.

This clonotype was counted between two and nine times. The V and J genes are TRBV7-2 and TRBJ2-1; 7 nucleotides line up with TRBD2. The CDR3 length is 16 residues. From germline, CDR1 is SGHTA and CDR2 FQGNSA. V lost 5 bases and J lost 5; bases outside the gene matches: 12. Here the CDR3 reads CASSRRASGTNNEQFF. CDR3 sequence (DNA): TGTGCCAGCAGCCGCCGGGCTAGCGGTACGAACAATGAGCAGTTCTTC.

With respect to this clonotype: One end of the junction does not line up with germline, which may come from a read error. The rearrangement joins TRBV24-1 to TRBJ2-1, with 10 bases that match TRBD1. Germline V gene lookup returns CDR1 KGHDR and CDR2 SFDVKD. This CDR3 spans 15 amino acids. DNA for the CDR3: TGTACCACCAGTGCAGACAGGGGGCGCTCAGATGAGCAGTTCTTC. Its translation: CTTSADRGRSDEQFF.

This chain links TRBV4-2 with TRBJ1-2; D uncertain. Trimming cost V 0 bases and J 5 bases, with 19 bases left between them. Germline lookup yields CDR1 LGHNA and CDR2 YNFKEQ. The CDR3 spans 17 residues. The CDR3 nucleotides are TGTGCCAGCAGCCAAGAAAATCCCGGGGATACATTATATGGCTACACCTTC. Translating it yields CASSQENPGDTLYGYTF.

V gene TRBV5-1 combines with J gene TRBJ2-3; D may be TRBD2 (6 bases). The CDR3 is 14 residues long. Germline V gene lookup returns CDR1 SGHRS and CDR2 YFSETQ. Trimming left V 7 bases short and J 5 bases short, with 17 bases between. This chain's CDR3 is CASGSGDRRDTQYF. CDR3 nucleotides: TGCGCCAGCGGGTCGGGGGATAGGAGAGATACGCAGTATTTT.

This clonotype turned up a few times. This sequence joins TRBV12-3 or TRBV12-4 and TRBJ2-1, with unresolved D. The V end lost 6 bases, the J end lost 1 base, and 13 bases lay between the germline ends. The CDR3 spans 15 residues. The CDR3 loop reads CASSWLSPSYNEQFF. For the CDR3, the DNA is TGTGCCAGCAGCTGGCTTAGCCCGTCCTACAATGAGCAGTTCTTC.

J is TRBJ2-5 and V is TRBV9; TRBD2 matches at 12 bases. The V gene's germline CDR1 is SGDLS and CDR2 YYNGEE. With 0 bases clipped from V and 4 bases from J, the junction kept 10 bases outside the gene matches. The CDR3 extends over 18 amino acids. In nucleotides, the CDR3 is TGTGCCAGCAGCGTAGGTCCTAGCGGGAGGGCCCTCTTAGAGACCCAGTACTTC. This sequence encodes CASSVGPSGRALLETQYF.

This clonotype was detected a few times. The chain has TRBV19 and TRBJ2-7; the D gene is possibly TRBD1 (5 bases). The CDR3 is made up of 15 amino acids. The germline V and J ends were trimmed by 3 bases and 2 bases, with 14 bases remaining between them. In germline, CDR1 is LNHDA, CDR2 SQIVND (reference sequence). The CDR3 DNA reads as TGTGCCAGTAGTATTTTAGGGGCACCTACCTACGAGCAGTACTTC. Translated: CASSILGAPTYEQYF.

This clonotype was observed a few times. The chain recombines TRBV28 with TRBJ2-5; 10 bases map to TRBD2. Unmatched junction bases numbered 4, after V lost 5 bases and J lost 1 base. The germline CDR1 and CDR2 sequences are MDHEN and SYDVKM. CDR3 length equals 15 residues. CDR3 sequence reads: CASSIAGGLQETQYF. Written as DNA, the CDR3 is TGTGCCAGCAGTATAGCGGGAGGACTCCAAGAGACCCAGTACTTC.

This clonotype was found a few times. The gene calls are TRBV29-1 and TRBJ2-1, with D hard to call. Germline V lookup: CDR1 SQVTM, CDR2 ANQGSEA. The V gene lost 4 bases and the J gene lost 0 bases, with 7 bases spanning the gap. The CDR3 runs 13 residues. The CDR3 protein is CSVVTSSYNEQFF. The DNA for the CDR3 is TGCAGCGTTGTTACCAGCTCCTACAATGAGCAGTTCTTC.

The J gene is TRBJ2-2, the V gene TRBV9; 12 bases fit TRBD1. Germline V lookup: CDR1 SGDLS, CDR2 YYNGEE. With V trimmed by 6 bases and J by 6 bases, 9 bases remained unmatched. CDR3 length: 16 amino acids. CDR3 sequence (DNA): TGTGCCAGCACCCCTCGGGACAGGGGGCTCGCCGGGGAGCTGTTTTTT. Translated: CASTPRDRGLAGELFF.

This clonotype was detected only a few times. The genes are TRBV7-2 and TRBJ2-7, with 7 bases that match TRBD2. The CDR3 length is 16 residues. V was pared by 0 bases and J by 6 bases, with 11 bases of the junction left unmatched. Germline values: CDR1 SGHTA, CDR2 FQGNSA. The CDR3 loop is CASSLALPGRASEQYF. DNA for the CDR3: TGTGCCAGCAGCTTAGCTCTTCCGGGGAGGGCGTCCGAGCAGTACTTC.

This clonotype was detected a few times. The genes are TRBV29-1 and TRBJ2-7; 9 bases map to TRBD2. The CDR3 is made up of 12 amino acids. Per germline, CDR1 SQVTM and CDR2 ANQGSEA. V lost 7 bases and J lost 9; bases outside the gene matches: 10. The CDR3 nucleotides are TGCAGCGCCGGTTCTAGCGGGACCTTGCAGTACTTC. It is translated as CSAGSSGTLQYF.

This clonotype has only a few counts. The chain couples TRBV2 to TRBJ2-5; maybe TRBD2 (7 bases). Germline CDR1 reads SNHLY; CDR2 reads FYNNEI. This CDR3 has 15 amino acids. V was trimmed by 6 bases and J by 2 bases, leaving 16 bases between them. CDR3 region: CASRPQGGGQETQYF. The CDR3 DNA follows: TGTGCCAGCAGACCGCAGGGAGGGGGTCAAGAGACCCAGTACTTC.

The V call is TRBV2, the J call TRBJ2-5; D perhaps matches TRBD2 (5 bases). The germline gives CDR1 SNHLY, CDR2 FYNNEI. This CDR3 region has 12 residues. Trimming stripped 7 bases from V and 4 bases from J, with 10 bases between. CDR3 region: CASTPDSETQYF. The CDR3 region has the DNA TGTGCCAGCACTCCGGACTCAGAGACCCAGTACTTC.

With respect to this clonotype: A read error may account for a junction end that differs from germline. The gene calls are TRBV9 and TRBJ2-7, with TRBD2 matching 8 bases. CDR3 length: 13 residues. The germline gives CDR1 SGDLS, CDR2 YYNGEE. CDR3 protein: CASSGTPNYEQYF. The CDR3 coding sequence is TGTGCCAGTAGCGGGACTCCTAACTACGAGCAGTACTTC.

This clonotype turned up a few times. The gene calls are TRBV4-3 and TRBJ2-7; the D gene is possibly TRBD1 (6 bases). This CDR3 comprises 16 residues. The V end was cut by 0 bases, the J end by 1 base, with 13 bases between. Germline CDR1 and CDR2: LGHNA and YSLEER. The CDR3: CASSQEWDNWSYEQYF. DNA of the CDR3: TGCGCCAGCAGCCAAGAGTGGGACAACTGGTCCTACGAGCAGTACTTC.

This clonotype was recorded at least ten times. This chain links TRBV6-2 or TRBV6-3 with TRBJ2-7; 9 bases match TRBD2. This CDR3 contains 14 residues. Germline V gives CDR1 MNHEY, CDR2 SVGEGT. J lost 2 bases, V lost 6 bases, and 5 bases had no gene match. This chain's CDR3 is CASRRTSAPYEQYF. CDR3 sequence (DNA): TGTGCCAGCAGACGGACTAGCGCGCCCTACGAGCAGTACTTC.

V and J are TRBV5-5 and TRBJ2-3, with no clear D. Germline V gene sequence: CDR1 SGHKS, CDR2 YYEKEE (reference sequence). The CDR3 totals 16 residues. With 4 bases removed from V and 1 base from J, the gap between germline ends came to 16 bases. In DNA, the CDR3 is TGTGCCAGCAGCCCGCGTCCTATAACCGGCACAGATACGCAGTATTTT. It is translated as CASSPRPITGTDTQYF.

This clonotype came up a few times. The chain is built from TRBV2 and TRBJ2-1; D may be TRBD2 (6 bases). The CDR3 has 14 residues. The ends were cut back, 7 bases at V and 7 bases at J, with 17 bases in the middle. Germline V gene sequence: CDR1 SNHLY, CDR2 FYNNEI. CDR3 nucleotides: TGTGCCAGCATCGGGGAGGTTATTGGGAATGAGCAGTTCTTC. This gives the protein CASIGEVIGNEQFF.

There are many counts of this clonotype. This chain joins TRBV7-2 and TRBJ2-2; D perhaps matches TRBD2 (6 bases). CDR3 length equals 14 residues. CDR1 and CDR2 from the germline V gene are SGHTA and FQGNSA. V lost 6 bases and J lost 4, with 12 bases in between. The CDR3 here is CASRRETGTGELFF. CDR3 DNA sequence: TGTGCCAGCAGACGGGAGACGGGCACCGGGGAGCTGTTTTTT.

This rearrangement joins TRBV7-3 to TRBJ2-3, with a possible D match to TRBD2 (6 bases). This CDR3 comprises 13 residues. V dropped 7 bases and J dropped 3 bases, with 11 bases sitting between them. Germline CDR1 is SGHTA and CDR2 is FQGTGA. CDR3 amino acids: CASNGGVTDTQYF. CDR3 DNA: TGTGCCAGCAACGGGGGAGTAACAGATACGCAGTATTTT.

The sample holds a few counts of this clonotype. The rearrangement joins TRBV6-5 to TRBJ2-1; the match to TRBD2 covers 13 bases. Germline V lookup: CDR1 MNHEY, CDR2 SVGAGI. This CDR3 is built from 18 residues. The junction had 4 bases not matched to a gene; V was cut back by 2 bases and J by 0 bases. CDR3 in DNA: TGTGCCAGCAGTTACGGGACTAGCGGGATATTCTCCTACAATGAGCAGTTCTTC. Translating it yields CASSYGTSGIFSYNEQFF.